One sample yielded the 19 T cell receptor beta chains listed below, sequenced in a study of HIV-infected patients and healthy controls. TCRdb recomputed calls from the 5' RACE reads with MiXCR, one row per CDR3 protein. The table has about 64,000 distinct CDR3 sequences, under 25% seen once. What was sequenced was CD4+ T cells from blood. Every receptor here comes from a human donor in good health.

This clonotype appeared once. The chain employs TRBV20-1 and TRBJ2-7, with a possible D match to TRBD1 (6 bases). From germline, CDR1 is DFQATT and CDR2 SNEGSKA (reference sequence). The CDR3 spans 11 residues. V was trimmed by 5 bases and J by 6 bases, leaving 11 bases between them. For the CDR3, the DNA is TGCAGTGCTTGGGACAATCGCGAGCAGTACTTC. Translating gives CSAWDNREQYF.

This chain connects TRBV11-2 to TRBJ1-5, with D unresolved. There are 13 residues in the CDR3. V was cut by 3 bases and J by 4 bases, with 7 bases left in between. Germline values: CDR1 SGHAT, CDR2 FQNNGV. CDR3 nucleotide sequence: TGTGCCAGCAGCTTTGGAGAGAATCAGCCCCAGCATTTT. This codes for CASSFGENQPQHF.

This clonotype was observed many times. The V gene is TRBV7-8, the J gene TRBJ1-2; D perhaps matches TRBD1 (5 bases). The CDR3 is made up of 14 amino acids. The germline gives CDR1 SGHVS, CDR2 FQNEAQ. With 5 bases removed from V and 0 bases from J, the gap between germline ends came to 10 bases. The CDR3 DNA reads as TGTGCCAGCAGCCGTGGGGGGACTAACTATGGCTACACCTTC. It encodes CASSRGGTNYGYTF. The full variable domain, rest sourced from reference TRBV7-8 and TRBJ1-2, is GAGVSQSPRYKVAKRGQDVALRCDPISGHVSLFWYQQALGQGPEFLTYFQNEAQLDKSGLPSDRFFAERPEGSVSTLKIQRTQQEDSAVYLCASSRGGTNYGYTFGSGTRLTVV.

The chain carries TRBV7-2 and TRBJ2-3; the match to TRBD2 covers 9 bases. Germline V gives CDR1 SGHTA, CDR2 FQGNSA. J lost 5 bases, V lost 4 bases, and 16 bases had no gene match. The CDR3 contains 18 residues. The CDR3 region is CASSSSFGRGGLGDTQYF. CDR3 bases: TGTGCCAGCAGCTCGTCCTTTGGGCGGGGGGGCCTGGGAGATACGCAGTATTTT. The complete variable domain, with remaining parts taken from reference TRBV7-2 and TRBJ2-3, reads GAGVSQSPSNKVTEKGKDVELRCDPISGHTALYWYRQSLGQGLEFLIYFQGNSAPDKSGLPSDRFSAERTGGSVSTLTIQRTQQEDSAVYLCASSSSFGRGGLGDTQYFGPGTRLTVL.

This clonotype was found a few times. V gene TRBV18 combines with J gene TRBJ1-1, with D tentatively TRBD1 (5 bases). The germline V and J ends were trimmed by 1 base and 6 bases, with 12 bases remaining between them. Per germline, CDR1 KGHSH and CDR2 LQKENI. The CDR3 spans 14 residues. CDR3 in amino acids: CASSPRDGGSEAFF. The DNA of the CDR3 is TGTGCCAGCTCACCACGGGACGGAGGATCTGAAGCTTTCTTT.

In this sample, this clonotype turned up many times. V usage is TRBV6-2 or TRBV6-3 and J usage is TRBJ2-1; a weak D match, TRBD1 (6 bases). This CDR3 spans 15 amino acids. Germline assignment: CDR1 MNHEY and CDR2 SVGEGT. Deletions cut 5 bases from V and 12 bases from J, with 23 bases between. CDR3 sequence (DNA): TGTGCCAGCAGTCTACAGGGAGTACTGGCCAGTCCGCAGTTCTTC. It is translated as CASSLQGVLASPQFF.

This clonotype has only a few counts. The chain is built from TRBV6-2 or TRBV6-3 and TRBJ2-3; the match to TRBD2 covers 15 bases. J was trimmed by 6 bases and V by 0 bases; bases with no gene match: 7. Germline V gene data show CDR1 as MNHEY and CDR2 as SVGEGT. The CDR3 consists of 18 residues. As DNA, the CDR3 is TGTGCCAGCAGTTACTCAGGACTAGCGGGAGGGACCGGCGATACGCAGTATTTT. Its protein product is CASSYSGLAGGTGDTQYF.

There are many counts of this clonotype. The chain uses TRBV20-1 and TRBJ2-6, with D maybe TRBD1 (6 bases). Germline V lookup: CDR1 DFQATT, CDR2 SNEGSKA (reference sequence). V was pared by 6 bases and J by 4 bases, with 10 bases between. The CDR3 loop spans 13 amino acids. The CDR3 region is CSARGQGANVLTF. CDR3 coding DNA: TGCAGTGCCCGTGGACAGGGGGCCAACGTCCTGACTTTC.

Turning to this clonotype: This sequence may be a read error, since a much larger clone differs from it by one base. This chain uses TRBV27 with TRBJ1-4, with D unclear. V lost 6 bases, J lost 0 bases, and 17 bases lay in between. This CDR3 has 17 amino acids. Germline V gives CDR1 MNHEY, CDR2 SMNVEV (reference sequence). CDR3 bases: TGTGCCAGCAGATCCACCCCACCCGGGGCAACTAATGAAAAACTGTTTTTT. Translating gives CASRSTPPGATNEKLFF.

In this sample, this clonotype turned up many times. The chain joins TRBV7-8 to TRBJ2-3; D might be TRBD2 (5 bases). The CDR3 spans 11 residues. Trimming removed 10 bases at V and 5 bases at J, with 10 bases between. The germline V gene has CDR1 SGHVS and CDR2 FQNEAQ. The CDR3 loop is CATSEGDTQYF. In DNA form, the CDR3 reads TGTGCCACAAGCGAGGGAGATACGCAGTATTTT.

As concerns this clonotype: Being one base from a much bigger clone, this may be a read error. This rearrangement joins TRBV6-2 or TRBV6-3 to TRBJ2-1, with TRBD2 matching 8 bases. This CDR3 spans 15 amino acids. The germline gives CDR1 MNHEY, CDR2 SVGEGT. The CDR3 is CTSSYVPGGGNEQFF. The CDR3 nucleotides read TGTACCAGCAGTTACGTTCCCGGGGGGGGCAATGAGCAGTTCTTC.

This clonotype has a count of ten or more. The V call is TRBV20-1, the J call TRBJ1-1; weak D call: TRBD1 (6 bases). The V gene lost 2 bases and the J gene lost 2 bases, with 24 bases spanning the gap. Germline V gives CDR1 DFQATT, CDR2 SNEGSKA (reference sequence). The CDR3 consists of 18 residues. The CDR3 nucleotides read TGCAGTGCTAGACTCGAGAAACTGAGACAGGTCGGAAACACTGAAGCTTTCTTT. Its translation is CSARLEKLRQVGNTEAFF.

The table lists this clonotype with a few counts. The V and J genes are TRBV29-1 and TRBJ2-2, with 14 bases fitting TRBD2. The CDR3 consists of 15 residues. Germline V gene lookup returns CDR1 SQVTM and CDR2 ANQGSEA. With 3 bases clipped from V and 6 bases from J, the junction kept 3 bases outside the gene matches. This CDR3 reads CSVEGLAGVSGELFF. Written as DNA, the CDR3 is TGCAGCGTTGAGGGACTAGCGGGAGTCTCCGGGGAGCTGTTTTTT.

The chain combines TRBV7-2 with TRBJ1-5; no clear D gene. V lost 5 bases and J lost 0, with 8 bases in between. Germline CDR1 and CDR2: SGHTA and FQGNSA. CDR3 length: 14 residues. CDR3 sequence: CASSPGYSNQPQHF. Here the CDR3 DNA reads TGTGCCAGCAGCCCCGGATATAGCAATCAGCCCCAGCATTTT.

This clonotype was counted at least ten times. The chain carries TRBV20-1 and TRBJ2-1; 10 bases are a match to TRBD1. Germline CDR1 and CDR2: DFQATT and SNEGSKA (reference sequence). V lost 6 bases, J lost 6 bases, and 11 bases stayed unmatched. This CDR3 has 15 residues. CDR3 in DNA: TGCAGTGCCCCCTCGAGGGACAGGGGTGGCAATGAGCAGTTCTTC. Its translation: CSAPSRDRGGNEQFF.

J is TRBJ2-1 and V is TRBV12-3 or TRBV12-4; no reliable D call. CDR3 length: 14 residues. V was trimmed by 2 bases and J by 10 bases, leaving 15 bases between them. CDR3 in amino acids: CASSLMGSVVEQFF. In nucleotides, the CDR3 is TGTGCCAGCAGTTTAATGGGAAGTGTTGTAGAGCAGTTCTTC.

This clonotype was detected only a few times. CDR3 sequence: CSAWGQGAYEQYF. The CDR3, as DNA: TGCAGTGCCTGGGGACAGGGGGCATACGAGCAGTACTTC. The chain uses TRBV20-1 and TRBJ2-7; 12 nucleotides agree with TRBD1. The trim removed 6 bases at V and 4 bases at J, leaving 4 bases unmatched. Germline-derived CDR1 and CDR2 are DFQATT and SNEGSKA (reference sequence). This CDR3 is 13 amino acids long.

This clonotype was detected a few times. The chain is built from TRBV7-2 and TRBJ2-3; 7 bases match TRBD1. V was pared by 1 base and J by 2 bases, with 3 bases of the junction left unmatched. CDR3 length: 15 amino acids. Looked up from germline, CDR1 is SGHTA and CDR2 is FQGNSA. The CDR3 nucleotides read TGTGCCAGCAGCTTAGGGGGACAGCACACAGATACGCAGTATTTT. Encoded protein: CASSLGGQHTDTQYF.

In this sample, this clonotype turned up once. The rearrangement joins TRBV3-1 to TRBJ1-2; 7 nucleotides match TRBD1. Looked up from germline, CDR1 is LGHDT and CDR2 is YNNKEL (reference sequence). The V and J ends lost 1 base and 4 bases, in that order; junction bases with no gene match: 3. The CDR3 length is 14 residues. The CDR3, as DNA: TGTGCCAGCAGCCAAGCCAGGGGGTTCTATGGCTACACCTTC. It is translated as CASSQARGFYGYTF.